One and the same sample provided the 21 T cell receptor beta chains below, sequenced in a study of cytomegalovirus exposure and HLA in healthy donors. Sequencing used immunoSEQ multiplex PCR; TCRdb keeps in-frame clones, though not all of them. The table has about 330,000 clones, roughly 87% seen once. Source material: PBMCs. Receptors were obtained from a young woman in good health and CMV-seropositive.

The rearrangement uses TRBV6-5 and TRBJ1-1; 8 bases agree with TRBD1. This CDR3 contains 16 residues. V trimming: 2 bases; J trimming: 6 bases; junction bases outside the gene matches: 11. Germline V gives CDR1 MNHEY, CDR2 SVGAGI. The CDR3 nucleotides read TGTGCCAGCAGTTACGGGCCAGGGGGCGGGAGCGCTGAAGCTTTCTTT. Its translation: CASSYGPGGGSAEAFF.

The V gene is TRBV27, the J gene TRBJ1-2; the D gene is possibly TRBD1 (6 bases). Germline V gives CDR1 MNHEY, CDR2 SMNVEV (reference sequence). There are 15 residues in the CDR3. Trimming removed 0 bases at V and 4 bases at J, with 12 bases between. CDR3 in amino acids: CASSLSGQGFYGYTF. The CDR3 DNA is TGTGCCAGCAGTTTATCGGGGCAGGGGTTCTATGGCTACACCTTC.

CDR3 protein: CASIDSLYSYEQYF. CDR3 coding DNA: TGTGCCAGCATCGACAGTCTATACTCCTACGAGCAGTACTTC. V is TRBV7-2 and J is TRBJ2-7, with D perhaps TRBD1 (5 bases). Trimming removed 7 bases at V and 0 bases at J, with 13 bases between. The length of the CDR3 is 14 residues. Per germline, CDR1 SGHTA and CDR2 FQGNSA. Filled out from reference TRBV7-2 and TRBJ2-7, the complete variable domain reads GAGVSQSPSNKVTEKGKDVELRCDPISGHTALYWYRQSLGQGLEFLIYFQGNSAPDKSGLPSDRFSAERTGGSVSTLTIQRTQQEDSAVYLCASIDSLYSYEQYFGPGTRLTVT.

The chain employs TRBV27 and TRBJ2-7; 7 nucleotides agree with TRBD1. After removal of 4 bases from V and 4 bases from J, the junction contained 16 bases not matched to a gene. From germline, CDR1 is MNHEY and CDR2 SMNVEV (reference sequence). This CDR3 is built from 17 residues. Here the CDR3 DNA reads TGTGCCAGCAGTTACGGAGCCCCCGGGACAGCCTTTTACGAGCAGTACTTC. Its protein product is CASSYGAPGTAFYEQYF.

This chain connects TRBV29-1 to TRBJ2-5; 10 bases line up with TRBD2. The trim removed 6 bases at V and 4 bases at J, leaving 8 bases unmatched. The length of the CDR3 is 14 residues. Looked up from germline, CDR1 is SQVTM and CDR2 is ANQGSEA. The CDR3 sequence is CSVGGLALAETQYF. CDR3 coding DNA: TGCAGCGTCGGGGGACTAGCGCTTGCAGAGACCCAGTACTTC.

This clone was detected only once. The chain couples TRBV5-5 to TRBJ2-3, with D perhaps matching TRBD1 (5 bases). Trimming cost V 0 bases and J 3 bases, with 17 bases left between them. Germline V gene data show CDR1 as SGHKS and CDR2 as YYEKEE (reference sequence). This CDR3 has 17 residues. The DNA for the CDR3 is TGTGCCAGCAGCTTGGGCAACCAAGGGGCCCGAACAGATACGCAGTATTTT. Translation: CASSLGNQGARTDTQYF.

CDR3 loop: CASSLWAVTKLQSNEKLFF. The CDR3 DNA follows: TGTGCCAGCAGTTTATGGGCAGTGACCAAATTGCAATCGAATGAAAAACTGTTTTTT. The J gene is TRBJ1-4, the V gene TRBV27; D gene uncertain. The CDR3 has 19 residues. The germline V and J ends were trimmed by 1 base and 5 bases, with 23 bases remaining between them. The germline V gene has CDR1 MNHEY and CDR2 SMNVEV (reference sequence).

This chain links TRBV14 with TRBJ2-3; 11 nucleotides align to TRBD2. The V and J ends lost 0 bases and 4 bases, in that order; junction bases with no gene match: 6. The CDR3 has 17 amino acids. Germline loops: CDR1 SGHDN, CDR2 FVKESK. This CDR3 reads CASSQDLLAGVADTQYF. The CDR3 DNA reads TGTGCCAGCAGCCAAGATCTACTAGCGGGGGTGGCAGATACGCAGTATTTT. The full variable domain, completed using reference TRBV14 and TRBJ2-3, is EAGVTQFPSHSVIEKGQTVTLRCDPISGHDNLYWYRRVMGKEIKFLLHFVKESKQDESGMPNNRFLAERTGGTYSTLKVQPAELEDSGVYFCASSQDLLAGVADTQYFGPGTRLTVL.

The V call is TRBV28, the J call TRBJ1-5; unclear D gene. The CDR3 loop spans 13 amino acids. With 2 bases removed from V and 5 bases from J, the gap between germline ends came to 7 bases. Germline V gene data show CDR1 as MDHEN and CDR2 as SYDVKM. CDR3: CASSLGSDQPQHF. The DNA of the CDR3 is TGTGCCAGCAGTTTAGGTTCGGATCAGCCCCAGCATTTT. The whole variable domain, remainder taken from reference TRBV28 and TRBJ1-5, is DVKVTQSSRYLVKRTGEKVFLECVQDMDHENMFWYRQDPGLGLRLIYFSYDVKMKEKGDIPEGYSVSREKKERFSLILESASTNQTSMYLCASSLGSDQPQHFGDGTRLSIL.

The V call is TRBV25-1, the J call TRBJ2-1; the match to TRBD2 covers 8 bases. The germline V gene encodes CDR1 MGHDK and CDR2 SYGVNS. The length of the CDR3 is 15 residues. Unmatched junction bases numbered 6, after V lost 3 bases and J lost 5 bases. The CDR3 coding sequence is TGTGCCAGCAGTGACCGACTAGCGCCTAACAATGAGCAGTTCTTC. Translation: CASSDRLAPNNEQFF.

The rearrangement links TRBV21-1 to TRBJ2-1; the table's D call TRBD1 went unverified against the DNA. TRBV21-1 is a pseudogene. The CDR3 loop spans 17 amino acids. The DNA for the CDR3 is TGTGCCAGCAGCAAATTGAGCTTCACAGGGGATGCCCATGAGCAGTTCTTC. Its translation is CASSKLSFTGDAHEQFF.

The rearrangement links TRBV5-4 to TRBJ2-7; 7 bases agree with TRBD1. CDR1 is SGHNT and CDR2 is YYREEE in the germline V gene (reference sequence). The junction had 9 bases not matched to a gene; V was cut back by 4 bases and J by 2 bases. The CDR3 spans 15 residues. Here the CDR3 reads CASSAPGTATYEQYF. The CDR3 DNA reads TGTGCCAGCAGCGCACCCGGGACAGCAACCTACGAGCAGTACTTC.

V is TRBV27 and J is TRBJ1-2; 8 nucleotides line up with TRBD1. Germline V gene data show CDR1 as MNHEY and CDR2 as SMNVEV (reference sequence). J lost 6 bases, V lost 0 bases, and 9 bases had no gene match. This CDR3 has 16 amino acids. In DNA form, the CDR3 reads TGTGCCAGCAGTTTATCGTCGGCAGGGGGCGGTGATGGCTACACCTTC. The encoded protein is CASSLSSAGGGDGYTF.

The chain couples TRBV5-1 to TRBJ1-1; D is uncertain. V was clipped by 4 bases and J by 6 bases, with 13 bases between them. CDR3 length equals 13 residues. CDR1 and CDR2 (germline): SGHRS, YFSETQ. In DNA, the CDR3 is TGCGCCAGCAGCCCCGGAGTCAGCCCTGAAGCTTTCTTT. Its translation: CASSPGVSPEAFF.

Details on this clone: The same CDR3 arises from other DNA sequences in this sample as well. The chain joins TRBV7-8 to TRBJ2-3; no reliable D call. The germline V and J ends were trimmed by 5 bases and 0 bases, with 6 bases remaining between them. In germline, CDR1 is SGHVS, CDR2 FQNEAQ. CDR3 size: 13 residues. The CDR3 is CASSLDSTDTQYF. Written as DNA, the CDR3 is TGTGCCAGCAGCCTAGACAGCACAGATACGCAGTATTTT.

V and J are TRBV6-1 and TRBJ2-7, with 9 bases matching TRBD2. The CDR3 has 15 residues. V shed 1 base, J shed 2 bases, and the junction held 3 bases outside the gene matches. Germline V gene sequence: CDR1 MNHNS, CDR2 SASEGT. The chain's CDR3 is CASSEGLAEPYEQYF. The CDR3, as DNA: TGTGCCAGCAGTGAAGGACTAGCGGAACCCTACGAGCAGTACTTC.

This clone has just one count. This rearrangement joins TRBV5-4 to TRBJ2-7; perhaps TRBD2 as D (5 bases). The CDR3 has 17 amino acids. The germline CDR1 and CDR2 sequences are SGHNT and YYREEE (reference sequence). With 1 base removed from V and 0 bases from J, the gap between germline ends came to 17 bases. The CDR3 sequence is CASSLSGGRRLSYEQYF. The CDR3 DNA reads TGTGCCAGCAGCTTGTCTGGCGGGCGCCGTCTCTCCTACGAGCAGTACTTC.

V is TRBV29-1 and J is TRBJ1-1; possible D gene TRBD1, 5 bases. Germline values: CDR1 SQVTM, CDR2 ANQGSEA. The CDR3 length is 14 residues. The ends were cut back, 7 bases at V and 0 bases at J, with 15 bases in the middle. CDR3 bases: TGCAGCGACGGGGGGTCTCGGATGAACACTGAAGCTTTCTTT. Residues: CSDGGSRMNTEAFF.

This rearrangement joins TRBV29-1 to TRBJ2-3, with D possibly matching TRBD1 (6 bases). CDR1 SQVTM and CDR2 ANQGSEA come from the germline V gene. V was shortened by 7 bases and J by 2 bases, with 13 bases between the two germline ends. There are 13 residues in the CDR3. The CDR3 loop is CSATDSLTDTQYF. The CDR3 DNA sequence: TGCAGCGCCACGGACAGCCTCACAGATACGCAGTATTTT.

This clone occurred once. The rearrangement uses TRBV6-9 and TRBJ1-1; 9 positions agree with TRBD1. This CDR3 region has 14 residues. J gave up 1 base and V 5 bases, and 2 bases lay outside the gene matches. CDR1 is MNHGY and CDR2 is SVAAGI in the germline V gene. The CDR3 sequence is CASSQGQGNTEAFF. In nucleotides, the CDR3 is TGTGCCAGCAGTCAGGGACAGGGGAACACTGAAGCTTTCTTT.

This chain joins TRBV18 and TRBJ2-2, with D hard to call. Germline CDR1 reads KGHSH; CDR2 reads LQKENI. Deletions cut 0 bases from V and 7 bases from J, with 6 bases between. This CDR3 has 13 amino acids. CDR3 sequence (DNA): TGTGCCAGCTCACCACCGGGTGGCGGGGAGCTGTTTTTT. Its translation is CASSPPGGGELFF.